Listed below are T cell receptor beta chains from one sample, sequenced in a study of shared clonotypes between healthy human individuals. The table came from immunoSEQ multiplex PCR; TCRdb's copy has only in-frame clones and leaves some out. The profile shows around 2,100,000 clones, about 95% of them singletons. Sequenced input: naive CD8+ T cells sorted from blood. Receptors were obtained from a young man in good health. CDR3s include the opening cysteine and the closing phenylalanine or tryptophan. A D gene is named only where the DNA matches it firmly. Size is omitted from some rows. Given values are once, few, many or a class for expanded clones.

clone size	D gene	V gene	J gene	CDR3 DNA	CDR3 protein
.	.	TRBV15	TRBJ2-4	TGTGCCACCAGCAGAGACGGGCTAGCCAAAAACATTCAGTACTTC	CATSRDGLAKNIQYF
.	TRBD1	TRBV27	TRBJ2-1	TGTGCCAGCAGTTCCGGGACAGGCCCCGCTGAAGGTAATGAGCAGTTCTTC	CASSSGTGPAEGNEQFF
.	TRBD2	TRBV7-9	TRBJ2-1	TGTGCCAGCAGCGAAGGACTAGCGTCTCCCAATGAGCAGTTCTTC	CASSEGLASPNEQFF
.	TRBD2	TRBV4-1	TRBJ2-7	TGCGCCAGCAGCCAAGAGCGGGGGGGATCCTACGAGCAGTACTTC	CASSQERGGSYEQYF
.	TRBD1	TRBV10-2	TRBJ1-2	TGCGCCAGCAGCCCCGGGACAGAAACCTATGGCTACACCTTC	CASSPGTETYGYTF
once	TRBD1	TRBV6-1	TRBJ2-7	TGTGCCAGCAGCGAGAGGACAGGTACCTACGAGCAGTACTTC	CASSERTGTYEQYF
.	TRBD1	TRBV5-6	TRBJ1-2	TGTGCCAGCAGTCGGGGACAGGGGTTAAATGGCTACACCTTC	CASSRGQGLNGYTF
once	TRBD1	TRBV7-9	TRBJ1-2	TGTGCCAGCCAGACAGGGGTGGCGAACTATGGCTACACCTTC	CASQTGVANYGYTF
.	TRBD2	TRBV27	TRBJ2-7	TGTGCCAGCAGTTCGAAAGCGGGGGGACTAGCGGGGCCCTCCTACGAGCAGTACTTC	CASSSKAGGLAGPSYEQYF
.	.	TRBV29-1	TRBJ2-7	TGCAGCGTTGAAGTTGTGCACGAGCAGTACTTC	CSVEVVHEQYF
.	.	TRBV4-1	TRBJ2-7	TGCGCCAGCAGCCAAGATGGCGGGGGCCCTACCTACGAGCAGTACTTC	CASSQDGGGPTYEQYF
.	.	TRBV7-9	TRBJ2-5	TGTGCCAGCAGCCGGTCCGCGGGTATCCAAGAGACCCAGTACTTC	CASSRSAGIQETQYF
.	TRBD2	TRBV28	TRBJ2-2	TGTGCCAGCAGTTTTACGGGCGGGGGGAACACCGGGGAGCTGTTTTTT	CASSFTGGGNTGELFF
.	TRBD2	TRBV10-3	TRBJ2-3	TGTGCCATCAGTGATTTGGGGGTTAGCGGGAGTAACACAGATACGCAGTATTTT	CAISDLGVSGSNTDTQYF
.	.	TRBV19	TRBJ1-3	TGTGCCAGTAGGCTGACATTCTCTGGAAACACCATATATTTT	CASRLTFSGNTIYF
.	TRBD2	TRBV7-3	TRBJ2-3	TGTGCCAGCAGCTCGACGAGCGGGGGTACGGGCACGCAGTATTTT	CASSSTSGGTGTQYF
.	.	TRBV5-5	TRBJ2-2	TGTGCCACCGCGGGTGGGGGGAACACCGGGGAGCTGTTTTTT	CATAGGGNTGELFF
.	.	TRBV4-1	TRBJ2-1	TGCGCCAGCAGCCAAGGTCCGGACCACAATGAGCAGTTCTTC	CASSQGPDHNEQFF
.	.	TRBV5-6	TRBJ2-3	TGTGCCAGCAGCTTTTCTCCAAGGGCAGATACGCAGTATTTT	CASSFSPRADTQYF
.	.	TRBV5-6	TRBJ1-3	TGTGCCAGCAGCTTTGGAGCCGTTGGAAACACCATATATTTT	CASSFGAVGNTIYF
.	TRBD2	TRBV6-4	TRBJ2-4	TGTGCCAGCAGTGACAACCTTTTGGGGGGGGGAATAAAAAACATTCAGTACTTC	CASSDNLLGGGIKNIQYF
.	.	TRBV7-9	TRBJ2-3	TGTGCCAGCAGCTTACCCATCGACGGGGCTAGCACAGATACGCAGTATTTT	CASSLPIDGASTDTQYF
few	.	TRBV7-9	TRBJ1-5	TGTGCCAGCAGCTTTGGGGACGGAGGGGATCAGCCCCAGCATTTT	CASSFGDGGDQPQHF
once	.	TRBV14	TRBJ2-7	TGTGCCAGCAGCTCGCGACTGGGGTCCTACGAGCAGTACTTC	CASSSRLGSYEQYF
.	.	TRBV6-6	TRBJ2-1	TGTGCCAGCAGTTACTCGCGGGACTCCTACAATGAGCAGTTCTTC	CASSYSRDSYNEQFF
once	TRBD2	TRBV7-9	TRBJ2-3	TGTGCCAGCAGCCCTCCCGAACTAGCGGTGTACACAGATACGCAGTATTTT	CASSPPELAVYTDTQYF
.	.	TRBV6-6	TRBJ2-2	TGTGCCAGCAGTTACCCGGGGTCGGACCCGGGGGAGCTGTTTTTT	CASSYPGSDPGELFF
.	.	TRBV27	TRBJ2-7	TGTGCCAGCAGTGCGGGAAATGGGTGGGAGCAGTACTTC	CASSAGNGWEQYF
once	.	TRBV5-4	TRBJ1-2	TGTGCCAGCAGCCCCTCAGGGGATGGCTACACCTTC	CASSPSGDGYTF
few	.	TRBV5-6	TRBJ1-6	TGTGCCAGCAGCTTAGGGACCGAGGGGCCGTATTCACCCCTCCACTTT	CASSLGTEGPYSPLHF
.	.	TRBV18	TRBJ2-6	TGTGCCAGCTCACCACCACCGATCGACGGGAGCTCTGGGGCCAACGTCCTGACTTTC	CASSPPPIDGSSGANVLTF
.	.	TRBV30	TRBJ2-7	TGTGCCTGGAGTGCCATCAGGGCGGGTGGCTACGAGCAGTACTTC	CAWSAIRAGGYEQYF
.	.	TRBV7-6	TRBJ2-3	TGTGCCAGCAGCTTCGTGTTAAGTTGGGCCACAGATACGCAGTATTTT	CASSFVLSWATDTQYF
.	TRBD2	TRBV7-9	TRBJ2-2	TGTGCCAGCAGCTCTACGACTAGCGGGAGAAACACCGGGGAGCTGTTTTTT	CASSSTTSGRNTGELFF
.	TRBD1	TRBV7-8	TRBJ1-2	TGTGCCAGCAGCGGACAGGGCCTCCAGCGGGGCTACACCTTC	CASSGQGLQRGYTF
.	.	TRBV27	TRBJ2-7	TGTGCCAGCAGTTTATCGTTCGGTTACGAGCAGTACTTC	CASSLSFGYEQYF
once	.	TRBV5-6	TRBJ1-2	TGTGCCAGCAGCCTCCGGGGGGAGGGCAGGGACTATGGCTACACCTTC	CASSLRGEGRDYGYTF
.	.	TRBV5-4	TRBJ2-7	TGTGCCAGCACCGTGGACCTGGGCGGGATAGGGTACGAGCAGTACTTC	CASTVDLGGIGYEQYF
.	TRBD1	TRBV6-6	TRBJ2-7	TGTGCCAGCCAAGATGGGACAGCCTTTTACGAGCAGTACTTC	CASQDGTAFYEQYF
.	.	TRBV19	TRBJ2-2	TGTGCCAGTAGTATAGATGCAGGGGAGGTCGGGGAGCTGTTTTTT	CASSIDAGEVGELFF
once	.	TRBV6-1	TRBJ1-1	TGTGCCAGCAGTGTTTCGGATCTTGAAGCTTTCTTT	CASSVSDLEAFF
.	TRBD1	TRBV19	TRBJ1-5	TGTGCCAGTAGTACTAGTGACAGGGTCGGTCAGCCCCAGCATTTT	CASSTSDRVGQPQHF
.	TRBD1	TRBV5-4	TRBJ1-2	TGTGCCAGCAGCTTTACTGCAGGGGGTAATGGCTACACCTTC	CASSFTAGGNGYTF
.	.	TRBV28	TRBJ1-2	TGTGCCAGCAGTTTATCCCAAGCTAACTATGGCTACACCTTC	CASSLSQANYGYTF
.	.	TRBV5-4	TRBJ2-7	TGTGCCAGCAGCCTAAGTGACAGTTCCTACGAGCAGTACTTC	CASSLSDSSYEQYF
.	.	TRBV5-5	TRBJ1-1	TGTGCCAGCAGCCCGTATCCAGGCGAGGGCACTGAAGCTTTCTTT	CASSPYPGEGTEAFF
.	TRBD1	TRBV19	TRBJ1-3	TGTGCCAGTAGTATCAACAGGGGTGTTGGAAACACCATATATTTT	CASSINRGVGNTIYF